Listed below are T cell receptor beta chains from one sample, sequenced in a study of blood T cell repertoires in COVID-19. Data came from immunoSEQ multiplex PCR; TCRdb stores just in-frame clones and leaves some out. The repertoire holds a few hundred thousand clones, with roughly 84% as singletons. Sequencing input: PBMCs or T cells enriched from blood (not recorded which). Receptors were obtained from a woman aged 35 to 49 who had recovered from COVID-19. Each CDR3 is given with its conserved first and last residue. A D gene is named only where the DNA matches it firmly. The size entry is marked missing in some rows and otherwise reads once, few, many or a size class.

V gene	clone size	J gene	D gene	CDR3 protein	CDR3 DNA
TRBV7-9	.	TRBJ1-5	.	CASSHNQPQHF	TGTGCCAGCAGCCATAATCAGCCCCAGCATTTT
TRBV28	.	TRBJ1-5	.	CASSRGGIGNQPQHF	TGTGCCAGCAGTAGGGGAGGGATTGGCAATCAGCCCCAGCATTTT
TRBV28	.	TRBJ1-4	.	CASSSLRGWEKLFF	TGTGCCAGCAGTTCCCTTAGGGGTTGGGAAAAACTGTTTTTT
TRBV7-9	.	TRBJ2-3	TRBD2	CASSLRSREVTTDTQYF	TGTGCCAGCAGCTTAAGATCTCGGGAGGTAACGACAGATACGCAGTATTTT
TRBV7-8	.	TRBJ2-6	.	CASSLLGGRKSGANVLTF	TGTGCCAGCAGCCTCCTGGGGGGGCGCAAATCTGGGGCCAACGTCCTGACTTTC
TRBV3-1/TRBV3-2	once	TRBJ1-2	.	CASRSTGSVVYGYTF	TGTGCCAGCAGGTCGACAGGTTCCGTAGTCTATGGCTACACCTTC
TRBV27	.	TRBJ1-2	.	CASSLTTGIGYTF	TGTGCCAGCAGTTTAACCACAGGGATAGGCTACACCTTC
TRBV19	few	TRBJ1-5	TRBD1	CASSMAGQGIEPQHF	TGTGCCAGTAGTATGGCGGGACAGGGGATCGAGCCCCAGCATTTT
TRBV30	.	TRBJ2-1	TRBD2	CAWSVSRRYGRPYNEQFF	TGTGCCTGGAGTGTCTCCCGTCGATACGGGAGGCCTTACAATGAGCAGTTCTTC
TRBV5-1	.	TRBJ1-2	.	CASSSGRNYGYTF	TGCGCCAGCAGCTCGGGTAGAAACTATGGCTACACCTTC
TRBV7-8	.	TRBJ1-5	.	CASSFPGQPQHF	TGTGCCAGCAGCTTTCCAGGACAGCCCCAGCATTTT
TRBV2	.	TRBJ1-5	.	CATSEAGGYQPQHF	TGTGCCACCTCAGAGGCAGGAGGATATCAGCCCCAGCATTTT
TRBV27	once	TRBJ1-6	.	CASSLLLNNSPLHF	TGTGCCAGCAGTTTACTACTCAATAATTCACCCCTCCACTTT
TRBV9	.	TRBJ2-1	TRBD2	CASRAGTSGTDEQFF	TGTGCCAGCAGGGCCGGGACTAGCGGGACGGATGAGCAGTTCTTC
TRBV9	.	TRBJ2-7	TRBD2	CASSALAGGQDEQYF	TGTGCCAGCAGCGCCCTAGCGGGAGGTCAAGACGAGCAGTACTTC
TRBV5-4	.	TRBJ2-2	TRBD2	CASSTTSGMNTGELFF	TGTGCCAGCAGCACAACTAGCGGGATGAACACCGGGGAGCTGTTTTTT
TRBV6-1	few	TRBJ2-1	.	CASSEATDHYNEQFF	TGTGCCAGCAGTGAAGCGACAGACCACTACAATGAGCAGTTCTTC
TRBV28	.	TRBJ1-4	TRBD1	CASSLFDSRGREKLFF	TGTGCCAGCAGTTTATTTGACTCCAGGGGGCGGGAAAAACTGTTTTTT
TRBV10-3	.	TRBJ2-7	TRBD2	CARPRIAGASYEQYF	TGTGCCAGACCTCGAATAGCGGGAGCTTCCTACGAGCAGTACTTC
TRBV28	.	TRBJ2-1	.	CASSFLTSGYNEQFF	TGTGCCAGCAGTTTCCTGACTTCGGGGTACAATGAGCAGTTCTTC
TRBV25-1	.	TRBJ2-1	TRBD2	CASSEPHFAGGPGGEQFF	TGTGCCAGCAGTGAACCCCATTTCGCGGGAGGGCCCGGCGGTGAGCAGTTCTTC
TRBV7-2	.	TRBJ2-5	.	CASSFGLRETQYF	TGTGCCAGCAGCTTCGGACTGCGAGAGACCCAGTACTTC
TRBV5-6	.	TRBJ1-5	TRBD1	CASRPTGTGGAFGNQPQHF	TGTGCCAGCAGGCCCACCGGGACAGGGGGCGCTTTTGGCAATCAGCCCCAGCATTTT
TRBV4-3	.	TRBJ2-3	TRBD2	CASSQGGGVTDTQYF	TGCGCCAGCAGCCAAGGGGGGGGTGTGACAGATACGCAGTATTTT
TRBV10-1	.	TRBJ2-3	TRBD2	CASFAGRPSGSWADTQYF	TGCGCCAGCTTCGCCGGCCGTCCTAGCGGGAGTTGGGCAGATACGCAGTATTTT
TRBV30	.	TRBJ2-3	.	CARRGVADTQYF	TGTGCCCGGAGGGGCGTGGCAGATACGCAGTATTTT
TRBV4-3	once	TRBJ2-1	.	CASSLGPAGNAYNEQFF	TGCGCCAGCAGCCTTGGCCCGGCAGGCAATGCCTACAATGAGCAGTTCTTC
TRBV2	.	TRBJ2-3	TRBD2	CASSGAWTSGTADTQYF	TGTGCCAGCAGTGGAGCTTGGACTAGCGGGACAGCAGATACGCAGTATTTT
TRBV18	.	TRBJ2-1	.	CASSLGTPRDEQFF	TGTGCCAGCTCCCTCGGGACTCCCCGCGATGAGCAGTTCTTC
TRBV19	.	TRBJ2-6	.	CASSRPGAGANVLTF	TGTGCCAGTAGTCGACCCGGGGCTGGGGCCAACGTCCTGACTTTC
TRBV27	.	TRBJ2-3	TRBD2	CASREALAGGRTDTQYF	TGTGCCAGCAGGGAGGCCCTAGCGGGAGGGCGTACAGATACGCAGTATTTT